These 4 T cell receptor beta chains share one sample of origin, sequenced in a study of T cell responses to AZD1222 COVID-19 vaccine. Here immunoSEQ multiplex PCR was the method, and the copy in TCRdb shows in-frame clones only, minus some. The sample shows over 150,000 clones, around 89% of them seen only once. Sequencing was performed on peripheral blood, taken on day 0 of AZD1222 vaccination. The receptors derive from an adult in good health.

This sequence joins TRBV2 and TRBJ1-3, with a weak D call TRBD1 (6 bases). Trimming shortened V by 6 bases and J by 0 bases, and 9 bases separated the two germline ends. CDR3 length: 14 residues. The germline V gene has CDR1 SNHLY and CDR2 FYNNEI. The CDR3 region has the DNA TGTGCCAGCAGGGAGGGGGGCTCTGGAAACACCATATATTTT. Translated: CASREGGSGNTIYF.

V and J are TRBV4-3 and TRBJ2-2, with D unclear. The CDR3 covers 15 residues. Germline lookup yields CDR1 LGHNA and CDR2 YSLEER. V was pared by 0 bases and J by 2 bases, with 7 bases between. The CDR3 DNA is TGCGCCAGCAGCCAAGATGGCATTAACACCGGGGAGCTGTTTTTT. Translation gives CASSQDGINTGELFF.

The chain carries TRBV5-8 and TRBJ2-1; 12 bases are shared with TRBD2. This CDR3 region has 14 residues. Germline V gene lookup returns CDR1 SGHTS and CDR2 YDEGEE. V lost 5 bases, J lost 9 bases, and 6 bases stayed unmatched. The DNA of the CDR3 is TGTGCCAGCAGGACTAGCGGGGGTTCTCTTGAGCAGTTCTTC. The encoded protein is CASRTSGGSLEQFF.

The chain joins TRBV6-6 to TRBJ2-1, with D uncertain. CDR3 length: 11 residues. Germline values: CDR1 MNHNY, CDR2 SVGAGI (reference sequence). The V end was cut by 6 bases, the J end by 10 bases, with 10 bases between. The CDR3 DNA follows: TGTGCCAGCAGCCCTTCGTCCGAGCAGTTCTTC. It specifies CASSPSSEQFF.